This is a list of T cell receptor beta chains from one sample in a study of blood T cell repertoires in COVID-19. The protocol was immunoSEQ multiplex PCR, while the TCRdb copy is restricted to in-frame clones and leaves out a portion. Here the sample spans tens of thousands of clones, 84% being singletons. Sequenced sample: peripheral blood. The source is a man between 65 and 80 years old with active COVID-19. Both conserved end residues are part of each CDR3. D genes are given only for firm matches.

TRBV7-9,16,TRBD2,TRBJ2-1,CASSPRTSSSYNEQFF
TRBV5-4,13,TRBD1,TRBJ1-2,CASSLQGARSYTF
TRBV3-1/TRBV3-2,15,.,TRBJ1-2,CASSHTSAGVYGYTF
TRBV10-3,14,TRBD1,TRBJ2-5,CAISESDRAETQYF
TRBV6-1,16,.,TRBJ1-1,CASSGHLRGGSAEAFF
TRBV11-3,17,.,TRBJ2-3,CASSLGGGTEGTDTQYF
TRBV7-2,15,TRBD1,TRBJ2-5,CASSQDRGKQETQYF
TRBV10-3,15,TRBD2,TRBJ2-7,CAISESSGRVNEQYF
TRBV2,14,TRBD2,TRBJ2-7,CASSEASGGGEQYF
TRBV29-1,15,TRBD2,TRBJ2-3,CSVAGTSGRTDTQYF
TRBV28,11,.,TRBJ1-1,CASSLLEEAFF
TRBV6-6,14,.,TRBJ2-4,CASSPGLAKNIQYF
TRBV30,14,TRBD1,TRBJ2-7,CAWDRGQGSSEQYF
TRBV5-4,15,TRBD1,TRBJ1-4,CASSRQEGAREKLFF
TRBV4-2,12,.,TRBJ2-7,CASSQDGYEQYF
TRBV4-3,16,.,TRBJ2-3,CASSQEHSPSTDTQYF
TRBV18,13,.,TRBJ1-1,CASSPRENTEAFF
TRBV11-2,14,TRBD1,TRBJ2-4,CASSRLTGWDIQYF
TRBV15,16,TRBD2,TRBJ2-1,CATSLRVAGGHDEQFF
TRBV28,12,.,TRBJ1-2,CASSLYRDGYTF
TRBV11-2,14,.,TRBJ1-2,CASSLDSQARGYTF
TRBV12-3/TRBV12-4,12,.,TRBJ2-7,CASSLIVGEQYF
TRBV7-3,16,TRBD2,TRBJ2-1,CASSLTSGDSYNEQFF
TRBV6-7,15,.,TRBJ2-3,CASSYSPRVADTQYF
TRBV11-1,14,.,TRBJ2-1,CASSLGSDYNEQFF
TRBV5-8,17,.,TRBJ2-1,CASSPTTTARSYNEQFF
TRBV30,13,.,TRBJ1-2,CAWSVTRTTGYTF
TRBV28,12,.,TRBJ1-1,CASSSRRGEAFF
TRBV7-3,14,.,TRBJ2-2,CASSLIAGTGELFF
TRBV27,15,TRBD1,TRBJ2-7,CASSETGLGNYEQYF
TRBV2,13,TRBD2,TRBJ2-7,CASRWAREAEQYF
TRBV6-5,14,.,TRBJ1-2,CASSLSDRNYGYTF
TRBV6-2/TRBV6-3,15,TRBD2,TRBJ2-3,CASSPSSGGTDTQYF
TRBV7-3,13,.,TRBJ2-3,CASSSGSTDTQYF
TRBV4-3,16,TRBD2,TRBJ2-5,CASSQGLAGGVETQYF
TRBV6-2/TRBV6-3,14,.,TRBJ2-1,CASSWGRGQGEQFF
TRBV4-3,13,TRBD1,TRBJ2-7,CASSQDGTGLISF
TRBV29-1,13,TRBD2,TRBJ2-5,CSVSRGSQETQYF
TRBV15,14,TRBD1,TRBJ1-1,CATSPTDRGPGAFF
TRBV14,13,.,TRBJ1-6,CASSLNSGSPLHF
TRBV18,16,TRBD1,TRBJ2-5,CASSPSDRGGQETQYF
TRBV21-1,16,.,TRBJ2-2,CASSKESGGGTGELFF
TRBV11-2,14,.,TRBJ2-1,CASSFQMSYNEQFF
TRBV7-6,15,.,TRBJ2-7,CASSSSGTLGYEQYF
TRBV11-2,17,.,TRBJ2-2,CASSSLPGRETTGELFF